Listed below are T cell receptor beta chains from one sample, sequenced in a study of cytomegalovirus exposure and HLA in healthy donors. Profiled with immunoSEQ multiplex PCR; TCRdb holds only in-frame clones, not every one. Of 95,000 to 100,000 clones in the sample, approximately 77% were seen once. Specimen: PBMCs. Receptors were obtained from a female donor in good health and CMV-seronegative. Each CDR3 is given with its conserved first and last residue. Fields, in order: D gene, J gene, clone size, V gene, CDR3 protein, CDR3 DNA. The D gene is left open where the match is weak. Clone size is stated in some rows and not others, as once, few, many or a class when expanded.

NA TRBJ1-2 NA TRBV30 CAWRETTGNRGGNYGYTF TGTGCCTGGAGAGAAACCACAGGGAATAGGGGTGGGAACTATGGCTACACCTTC
TRBD1 TRBJ2-6 NA TRBV11-2 CASSLTGVANVLTF TGTGCCAGCAGCTTAACAGGGGTAGCCAACGTCCTGACTTTC
TRBD1 TRBJ2-3 NA TRBV4-1 CASSPTLTGGMDTQYF TGCGCCAGCAGCCCTACCTTGACAGGGGGAATGGATACGCAGTATTTT
NA TRBJ1-1 NA TRBV21-1 CASSKLGYTGGEAEAFF TGTGCCAGCAGCAAATTGGGCTATACAGGGGGGGAAGCTGAAGCTTTCTTT
NA TRBJ2-5 NA TRBV19 CASSSLFQETQYF TGTGCCAGTAGTTCCCTGTTCCAAGAGACCCAGTACTTC
NA TRBJ2-5 NA TRBV7-8 CASRSVGTQYF TGTGCCAGCCGGAGCGTGGGGACCCAGTACTTC
TRBD1 TRBJ2-3 NA TRBV27 CASSLNRGPGMF TGTGCCAGCAGTTTGAACAGGGGGCCGGGTATGTTT
TRBD1 TRBJ2-7 few TRBV6-1 CASSLTGTPYYEQYF TGTGCCAGCAGTCTGACAGGGACCCCTTACTACGAGCAGTACTTC
TRBD1 TRBJ1-2 NA TRBV6-5 CASSYSRQGINGYTF TGTGCCAGCAGTTACTCTCGACAGGGGATTAATGGCTACACCTTC
TRBD2 TRBJ2-1 NA TRBV6-1 CASMTSGRHEQFF TGTGCCAGCATGACTAGCGGGCGACATGAGCAGTTCTTC
NA TRBJ2-7 NA TRBV5-6 CASSSQWPEQYF TGTGCCAGCAGCTCGCAGTGGCCCGAGCAGTACTTC
NA TRBJ1-4 NA TRBV7-9 CASSSLGNNEKLFF TGTGCCAGCAGCTCCCTGGGCAATAATGAAAAACTGTTTTTT
TRBD1 TRBJ2-7 NA TRBV5-6 CASSFGTASYEQYF TGTGCCAGCAGCTTTGGGACAGCTTCTTACGAGCAGTACTTC
TRBD1 TRBJ1-1 NA TRBV5-1 CASSPTPGTGDFF TGCGCCAGCAGCCCCACCCCCGGGACAGGGGATTTCTTT
NA TRBJ1-1 NA TRBV6-5 CAIQRVQGTEAFF TGTGCCATACAAAGGGTTCAGGGGACTGAAGCTTTCTTT
TRBD1 TRBJ1-1 few TRBV5-1 CASSLSTGALNTEAFF TGCGCCAGCAGCTTGAGCACAGGGGCCCTAAACACTGAAGCTTTCTTT
NA TRBJ2-1 NA TRBV7-9 CASSKDYNSYNEQFF TGTGCCAGCAGCAAAGACTACAATAGTTACAATGAGCAGTTCTTC
TRBD2 TRBJ2-1 NA TRBV12-5 CASGLLRGDNEQFF TGTGCTAGTGGCCTTCTCCGGGGGGACAATGAGCAGTTCTTC
NA TRBJ1-2 NA TRBV15 CATSRDRAGGVYGYTF TGTGCCACCAGCAGAGATAGGGCTGGGGGGGTATATGGCTACACCTTC
TRBD2 TRBJ2-5 NA TRBV19 CASSIGGGRGETQYF TGTGCCAGTAGTATAGGCGGCGGGAGGGGAGAGACCCAGTACTTC
TRBD1 TRBJ1-1 NA TRBV7-2 CASSLTTGGNTEAFF TGTGCCAGCAGCCTGACGACAGGGGGGAACACTGAAGCTTTCTTT
NA TRBJ1-1 once TRBV7-9 CASSLGGSEAFF TGTGCCAGCAGCTTAGGCGGCAGTGAAGCTTTCTTT
TRBD1 TRBJ1-1 NA TRBV5-6 CASSLASTGVAFF TGTGCCAGCAGCTTGGCGTCGACAGGGGTAGCTTTCTTT
NA TRBJ2-2 NA TRBV5-1 CASSLNSGELFF TGCGCCAGCAGCTTGAATAGCGGGGAGCTGTTTTTT